Below, one T cell receptor beta chain is given with its context. Its antigen is still unknown. This sample was taken from a study of breast tumors, draining lymph nodes, adjacent tissues. The CDR3 is 13 amino acids. Germline V gene data show CDR1 as ENHRY and CDR2 as SYGVKD. V lost 2 bases to trimming and J lost 5 bases; unmatched junction nucleotides: 2. TCRdb independently ran MiXCR on the multiplex PCR reads; one entry per CDR3 protein. This sample yields 50,000 to 55,000 distinct CDR3 sequences, of which roughly two fifths are seen a single time; roughly a tenth belongs to the top ten. Study-wide findings and caveats: Luminal-like breast cancer showed significantly greater tumor-nontumor repertoire similarity than basal-like breast cancer did. Tumor T cell lymph node origin was a supported hypothesis, not proven. Tumor TCR diversity was below lymph nodes but above nontumor tissue.

The TCR sequence derives from a female donor with breast cancer. Some clones in this sample may be carry-over from other donors' samples. The source material was breast tumor tissue. The genes are TRBV10-3 and TRBJ1-1; 7 bases align to TRBD1. As DNA, the CDR3 is TGTGCCATCAGTGAGAGGGGGCTGACTGAAGCTTTCTTT. Protein sequence: CAISERGLTEAFF.